This T cell receptor (beta chain) originates from a study of blood T cell repertoires in COVID-19. Study-level information: PBMCs, B-cell-depleted T cells, or T cells were the source of the cDNA or gDNA that made up the material.

V was pared by 5 bases and J by 0 bases, with 11 bases between. The length of the CDR3 is 13 residues. Germline V gene sequence: CDR1 GTSNPN, CDR2 SVGIG (reference sequence). Original data processing: How many nucleated cells were present was estimated from reference gene primer amplification. Generated by immunoSEQ multiplex PCR, the TCRdb table keeps only in-frame clones and is missing some. V and J calls and clone size follow that table, whereas D and trimming were derived from the DNA. This sample yields hundreds of thousands of clones, of which about 85% are seen a single time; roughly 3.7% belongs to the top ten.

Sequenced sample: peripheral blood. The J gene is TRBJ2-7, the V gene TRBV30, with D maybe TRBD1 (5 bases). This TCR derives from a woman between 18 and 30 years old with acute or convalescent COVID-19. Here the CDR3 reads CAWVDRSSYEQYF. The DNA for the CDR3 is TGTGCCTGGGTAGACAGAAGCTCCTACGAGCAGTACTTC.